Reported below is one TCR beta chain. The data belong to a study of Graves' ophthalmopathy and Graves' hyperthyroidism. Study context: Peripheral blood was gathered at first diagnosis, ahead of any treatment whatsoever.

From RNA, the CDR3 regions of TCR beta chains were amplified and sequenced. HTBI-primed first-round RT-PCR preceded second-round multiplex PCR. TCRdb ran MiXCR on the multiplex PCR reads and lists one entry per CDR3 protein. The table has about 640,000 distinct CDR3 sequences, just over 40% seen once. The clonotype comes from an adult man with Graves' ophthalmopathy. What was sequenced was peripheral blood.

The CDR3 sequence: CASSYSGGEITGELFF. CDR3 bases: TGTGCCAGCAGTTACTCGGGCGGGGAAATCACCGGGGAGCTGTTTTTT. The chain has TRBV6-5 and TRBJ2-2; D is possibly TRBD2 (6 bases). Trimming took 0 bases from V and 4 from J, leaving 12 bases between them. From germline, CDR1 is MNHEY and CDR2 SVGAGI. This CDR3 contains 16 residues.